The 29 T cell receptor beta chains below all came from one sample that was sequenced in a study of human T cells and chemical hapten exposure (dated by TCRdb to the early 2020s). Libraries were made using RACE. The sequencer was a NextSeq 500. TCRdb reprocessing: public reads trimmed at Q25 with fastp, clones called with MiXCR, in-frame beta chains kept. Identical CDR3 protein sequences are pooled into one entry, listed with their most common genes and DNA. The sample table contains 180,000 or so distinct CDR3 sequences; only one count was recorded for more than 25% of them. The ten most abundant clones make up about 2.7% of the sample. Per the publication, the time point label means: pre-sensitization, week 0. The sample's treatment or condition label is to be understood as: therapeutic diphenylcyclopropenone sensitization with weekly scalp DPC. The sequencing used whole blood, collected in connection with sensitization to the hapten diphenylcyclopropenone (DPC). These receptors came from a woman in her twenties or thirties with alopecia areata. Some clones in this sample may be carry-over from other donors' samples.

The chain joins TRBV3-1 to TRBJ2-5, with 7 bases aligning to TRBD2. The junction had 15 bases not matched to a gene; V was cut back by 6 bases and J by 5 bases. This CDR3 comprises 16 residues. Germline V CDR1 and CDR2: LGHDT, YNNKEL (reference sequence). The chain's CDR3 is CASRDTNRSGGETQYF. The CDR3 DNA reads TGTGCCAGCAGAGACACGAATAGATCCGGGGGGGAGACCCAGTACTTC.

This rearrangement joins TRBV28 to TRBJ1-6, with TRBD1 matching 9 bases. Germline CDR1 and CDR2: MDHEN and SYDVKM. The CDR3 loop spans 14 amino acids. The trim removed 6 bases at V and 10 bases at J, leaving 7 bases unmatched. The CDR3 reads CASSLDRGVSPLHF. The CDR3 DNA is TGTGCCAGCAGCCTGGACAGGGGCGTATCACCCCTCCACTTT.

The CDR3 reads CASSQVTGGGNYGYTF. The DNA of the CDR3 is TGTGCCAGCAGCCAAGTTACAGGGGGCGGTAACTATGGCTACACCTTC. This chain uses TRBV3-1 with TRBJ1-2; 9 bases map to TRBD1. The CDR3 sequence is 16 residues long. CDR1 is LGHDT and CDR2 is YNNKEL in the germline V gene (reference sequence). With 1 base clipped from V and 1 base from J, the junction kept 4 bases outside the gene matches.

V and J are TRBV5-1 and TRBJ2-5; 11 bases line up with TRBD2. The V gene end was trimmed by 1 base and the J gene end by 5 bases; junction bases not matched to a gene: 13. In germline, CDR1 is SGHRS, CDR2 YFSETQ. This CDR3 contains 18 residues. The CDR3 nucleotides are TGCGCCAGCAGCTTGAATAGCGGGAGGGCCGCGAATTTGGAGACCCAGTACTTC. It is translated as CASSLNSGRAANLETQYF.

The V call is TRBV6-6, the J call TRBJ1-2; 9 bases are a match to TRBD1. Germline values: CDR1 MNHNY, CDR2 SVGAGI (reference sequence). V lost 7 bases to trimming and J lost 7 bases; unmatched junction nucleotides: 19. This CDR3 is 17 amino acids long. CDR3 nucleotides: TGTGCCAGCATTCCGAAGCCGACCGGGACAGGGCCCAGTGGCTACACCTTC. Translating gives CASIPKPTGTGPSGYTF.

This clonotype was seen at least ten times. V is TRBV7-9 and J is TRBJ2-3, with 10 bases fitting TRBD2. V was clipped by 3 bases and J by 5 bases; unmatched bases: 2. CDR3 length: 14 amino acids. Germline values: CDR1 SEHNR, CDR2 FQNEAQ (reference sequence). The CDR3 reads CASSLGLAIDTQYF. The CDR3 DNA reads TGTGCCAGCAGCTTGGGACTAGCGATAGATACGCAGTATTTT.

The gene calls are TRBV3-1 and TRBJ1-1, with 8 bases matching TRBD1. The CDR3 extends over 14 amino acids. CDR1 is LGHDT, CDR2 YNNKEL, per germline (reference sequence). The V gene end was trimmed by 3 bases and the J gene end by 4 bases; junction bases not matched to a gene: 4. The CDR3, as DNA: TGTGCCAGCAGCCAGAGGACAGGGCTCACTGAAGCTTTCTTT. This encodes CASSQRTGLTEAFF.

The chain combines TRBV9 with TRBJ2-1; 9 nucleotides align to TRBD2. The CDR3 loop spans 15 amino acids. V lost 0 bases to trimming and J lost 7 bases; unmatched junction nucleotides: 5. Looked up from germline, CDR1 is SGDLS and CDR2 is YYNGEE. CDR3 amino acids: CASSVGAGGGNEQFF. CDR3 nucleotides: TGTGCCAGCAGCGTAGGAGCGGGAGGAGGAAATGAGCAGTTCTTC.

This clonotype came up once. The chain recombines TRBV4-1 with TRBJ1-1; TRBD1 matches 10 bases. CDR1 MGHRA and CDR2 YSYEKL come from the germline V gene. The V gene end was trimmed by 3 bases and the J gene end by 8 bases; junction bases not matched to a gene: 9. The length of the CDR3 is 15 residues. The CDR3 sequence is CASSQWDRGFEEAFF. The CDR3 DNA reads TGCGCCAGCAGCCAGTGGGACAGGGGTTTTGAGGAAGCTTTCTTT.

The chain uses TRBV4-3 and TRBJ1-3; D not resolved. Germline V CDR1 and CDR2: LGHNA, YSLEER. The CDR3 runs to 13 residues. V lost 2 bases and J 2 bases, leaving 4 bases between the germline ends. The CDR3 DNA sequence: TGCGCCAGCAGCCAAAGAACTGGAAACACCATATATTTT. Its protein is CASSQRTGNTIYF.

A few counts support this clonotype. V and J are TRBV29-1 and TRBJ2-5; D gene uncertain. V lost 4 bases and J lost 4, with 4 bases in between. The CDR3 loop spans 10 amino acids. From germline, CDR1 is SQVTM and CDR2 ANQGSEA. The CDR3 is CSVVAETQYF. The CDR3 coding sequence is TGCAGCGTTGTAGCAGAGACCCAGTACTTC.

This clonotype was observed a handful of times. V and J are TRBV6-2 or TRBV6-3 and TRBJ2-7; D ambiguous. V was cut by 2 bases and J by 6 bases, with 8 bases left in between. The CDR3 sequence is 12 residues long. CDR1 and CDR2 (germline): MNHEY, SVGEGT. CDR3 protein: CASSYLGTEQYF. CDR3 in DNA: TGTGCCAGCAGTTACCTCGGTACCGAGCAGTACTTC.

This chain uses TRBV7-2 with TRBJ2-5, with D maybe TRBD1 (6 bases). Trimming took 5 bases from V and 4 from J, leaving 14 bases between them. The CDR3 totals 14 residues. Germline V gives CDR1 SGHTA, CDR2 FQGNSA. Here the CDR3 DNA reads TGTGCCAGCAGCCCTAGGGGACACCGAGAGACCCAGTACTTC. Protein sequence: CASSPRGHRETQYF.

The genes are TRBV7-2 and TRBJ2-3; D is possibly TRBD2 (5 bases). The CDR3 contains 13 residues. Looked up from germline, CDR1 is SGHTA and CDR2 is FQGNSA. The DNA for the CDR3 is TGTGCAAGCCGACTGAGCGGAACAGATACGCAGTATTTT. Amino acids: CASRLSGTDTQYF. Supplemented by reference TRBV7-2 and TRBJ2-3, the full variable domain reads GAGVSQSPSNKVTEKGKDVELRCDPISGHTALYWYRQSLGQGLEFLIYFQGNSAPDKSGLPSDRFSAERTGGSVSTLTIQRTQQEDSAVYLCASRLSGTDTQYFGPGTRLTVL.

The rearrangement links TRBV5-1 to TRBJ2-3; D may be TRBD1 (6 bases). The V end lost 0 bases, the J end lost 6 bases, and 11 bases lay between the germline ends. The CDR3 sequence is 14 residues long. Germline V CDR1 and CDR2: SGHRS, YFSETQ. The CDR3 reads CASSLGTQGDTQYF. The DNA for the CDR3 is TGCGCCAGCAGCTTGGGGACGCAGGGGGATACGCAGTATTTT.

This clonotype was picked up a small number of times. This chain connects TRBV5-1 to TRBJ1-1; the match to TRBD1 covers 9 bases. The CDR3 totals 15 residues. Germline values: CDR1 SGHRS, CDR2 YFSETQ. V lost 2 bases and J lost 9; bases outside the gene matches: 11. The CDR3, as DNA: TGCGCCAGCAGCTTATGGACAGGGGACCAAGGAAAAGCTTTCTTT. Its translation is CASSLWTGDQGKAFF.

This clonotype was seen more than once but under ten times. The gene calls are TRBV3-1 and TRBJ2-2; D not resolved. The CDR3 is 15 residues long. The germline V and J ends were trimmed by 2 bases and 5 bases, with 12 bases remaining between them. Germline CDR1 LGHDT, CDR2 YNNKEL (reference sequence). CDR3 sequence: CASSQIPGKTGELFF. CDR3 in DNA: TGTGCCAGCAGCCAAATTCCAGGAAAGACCGGGGAGCTGTTTTTT.

This clonotype was recorded a few times. The gene calls are TRBV20-1 and TRBJ2-5, with 7 bases matching TRBD2. The CDR3 is 13 residues long. Per germline, CDR1 DFQATT and CDR2 SNEGSKA (reference sequence). V shed 7 bases and J 1 base; nucleotides not matched to a gene: 6. Here the CDR3 DNA reads TGCAGTGTCAACTCGGGGGGCCAAGAGACCCAGTACTTC. Amino acids: CSVNSGGQETQYF.

The J gene is TRBJ2-7, the V gene TRBV28, with 7 bases aligning to TRBD2. V lost 5 bases to trimming and J lost 9 bases; unmatched junction nucleotides: 13. CDR3 length: 14 residues. The V gene's germline CDR1 is MDHEN and CDR2 SYDVKM. CDR3 DNA: TGTGCCAGCAGTGGACGGGGACTACCGGGGGGGCAGTACTTC. Translating gives CASSGRGLPGGQYF.

The chain carries TRBV6-6 and TRBJ2-3; 12 nucleotides line up with TRBD2. This CDR3 has 17 residues. The J segment lost 9 bases and the V segment lost 0 bases, leaving 10 bases of the junction unmatched. Germline V gives CDR1 MNHNY, CDR2 SVGAGI (reference sequence). CDR3 amino acids: CASSYSGTSGSPGTQYF. The CDR3 DNA reads as TGTGCCAGCAGTTACTCTGGGACTAGCGGGTCCCCAGGGACGCAGTATTTT.

The chain has TRBV4-3 and TRBJ2-7; no firm D call. V lost 4 bases to trimming and J lost 1 base, with 8 bases between them. CDR1 is LGHNA and CDR2 is YSLEER in the germline V gene. The CDR3 is 13 amino acids. CDR3 protein: CASSRSRSYEQYF. The CDR3 DNA reads as TGCGCCAGCAGCCGTAGTAGATCCTACGAGCAGTACTTC.

V and J are TRBV28 and TRBJ1-6; the D gene is possibly TRBD1 (6 bases). The CDR3 has 15 amino acids. Germline-derived CDR1 and CDR2 are MDHEN and SYDVKM. Trimming removed 6 bases from V and 7 bases from J, with 16 bases in between. CDR3 sequence (DNA): TGTGCCAGCAGCCTAGTGGGGGCGCGAAATTCACCCCTCCACTTT. This translates into CASSLVGARNSPLHF.

This clonotype showed up just a few times. J is TRBJ2-7 and V is TRBV15; 7 bases align to TRBD1. The CDR3 covers 16 residues. Germline lookup yields CDR1 LNHNV and CDR2 YYDKDF (reference sequence). Germline trimming cut 0 bases from V and 7 bases from J; bases unmatched to any gene: 12. The CDR3 nucleotides are TGTGCCACCAGCAGAGATAGGGCAGGGGGTAAAGGGGAGCAGTACTTC. It specifies CATSRDRAGGKGEQYF.

This chain joins TRBV5-5 and TRBJ2-5, with D perhaps matching TRBD1 (5 bases). This CDR3 is built from 17 residues. V lost 1 base and J 2 bases, leaving 18 bases between the germline ends. Germline loops: CDR1 SGHKS, CDR2 YYEKEE (reference sequence). This chain's CDR3 is CASSLTPTVSLQETQYF. The DNA of the CDR3 is TGTGCCAGCAGCTTGACGCCGACAGTTTCGCTACAAGAGACCCAGTACTTC. The full variable domain, in which reference TRBV5-5 and TRBJ2-5 provide the parts outside the CDR3, is DAGVTQSPTHLIKTRGQQVTLRCSPISGHKSVSWYQQVLGQGPQFIFQYYEKEERGRGNFPDRFSARQFPNYSSELNVNALLLGDSALYLCASSLTPTVSLQETQYFGPGTRLLVL.

This chain's CDR3 is CASSLLFATHNEQFF. The CDR3, as DNA: TGTGCCAGCAGCCTATTATTTGCGACACACAATGAGCAGTTCTTC. This chain links TRBV6-2 or TRBV6-3 with TRBJ2-1; D gene uncertain. This CDR3 region has 15 residues. Germline lookup yields CDR1 MNHEY and CDR2 SVGEGT. Trimming cost V 6 bases and J 5 bases, with 17 bases left between them.

The gene calls are TRBV10-3 and TRBJ2-7; 8 bases align to TRBD2. Germline assignment: CDR1 ENHRY and CDR2 SYGVKD. CDR3 length: 14 amino acids. Trimming cost V 5 bases and J 8 bases; bases outside gene matches: 11. The CDR3 sequence is CAISPWSGSHQQYF. Written as DNA, the CDR3 is TGTGCCATCAGTCCATGGAGCGGGAGTCATCAGCAGTACTTC.

CDR3 loop: CASRQGQRNTEAFF. Written as DNA, the CDR3 is TGTGCCAGCAGGCAGGGACAGAGGAACACTGAAGCTTTCTTT. This chain joins TRBV7-2 and TRBJ1-1, with 7 bases that match TRBD1. The trim removed 6 bases at V and 1 base at J, leaving 5 bases unmatched. The germline gives CDR1 SGHTA, CDR2 FQGNSA. This CDR3 contains 14 residues.

CDR3 coding DNA: TGTGCCAGCAGCATTAGCGGGGGGGTGAGGTCCTACGAGCAGTACTTC. It specifies CASSISGGVRSYEQYF. The chain uses TRBV7-2 and TRBJ2-7; TRBD2 aligns across 11 bases. This CDR3 is 16 amino acids long. Losses at the gene ends were 5 bases for V and 1 base for J; bases not matched to a gene: 7. The germline V gene encodes CDR1 SGHTA and CDR2 FQGNSA. The entire variable domain, with the rest obtained from reference TRBV7-2 and TRBJ2-7, is as follows: GAGVSQSPSNKVTEKGKDVELRCDPISGHTALYWYRQSLGQGLEFLIYFQGNSAPDKSGLPSDRFSAERTGGSVSTLTIQRTQQEDSAVYLCASSISGGVRSYEQYFGPGTRLTVT.

This sequence joins TRBV28 and TRBJ1-1; TRBD1 matches 9 bases. The CDR3 sequence is 18 residues long. The germline V gene encodes CDR1 MDHEN and CDR2 SYDVKM. The trim removed 5 bases at V and 1 base at J, leaving 14 bases unmatched. The CDR3: CASSTQPGQGRGNTEAFF. The CDR3 DNA follows: TGTGCCAGCAGTACACAACCGGGACAGGGCAGGGGGAACACTGAAGCTTTCTTT.